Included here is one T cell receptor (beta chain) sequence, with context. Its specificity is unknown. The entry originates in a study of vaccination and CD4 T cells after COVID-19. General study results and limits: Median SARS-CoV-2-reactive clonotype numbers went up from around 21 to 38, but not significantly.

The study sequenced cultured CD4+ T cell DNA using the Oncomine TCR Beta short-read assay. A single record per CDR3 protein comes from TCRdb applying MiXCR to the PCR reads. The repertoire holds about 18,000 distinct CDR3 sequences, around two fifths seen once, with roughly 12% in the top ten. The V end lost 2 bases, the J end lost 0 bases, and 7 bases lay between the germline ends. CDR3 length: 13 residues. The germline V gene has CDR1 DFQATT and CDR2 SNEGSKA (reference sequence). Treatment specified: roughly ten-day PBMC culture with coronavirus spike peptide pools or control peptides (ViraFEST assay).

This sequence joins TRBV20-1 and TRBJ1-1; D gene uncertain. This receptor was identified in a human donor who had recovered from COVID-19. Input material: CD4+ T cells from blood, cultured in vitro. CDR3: CSARRQMNTEAFF. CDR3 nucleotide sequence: TGCAGTGCTAGACGGCAGATGAACACTGAAGCTTTCTTT.